This is a list of T cell receptor beta chains from one sample in a study of CD8+ T cells in alopecia areata. Generated by immunoSEQ multiplex PCR, the TCRdb table keeps only in-frame clones and is missing some. The sample lists approximately 110,000 clones, roughly three fifths occurring once. The material sequenced was CD4+ T cells sorted from blood, taken at week 24, from a patient treated with tofacitinib. Every receptor here comes from a human donor with alopecia areata. The CDR3 runs from the conserved cysteine through the conserved F or W. Each record gives: V gene, CDR3 length, clone size, J gene, CDR3 protein. Clone sizes are given selectively: once, few, many, or a class where the clone is expanded.

v_gene: TRBV6-5; len: 15; abundance: few; j_gene: TRBJ1-1; CDR3aa: CASSSILHRGTEAFF
v_gene: TRBV2; len: 15; abundance: NA; j_gene: TRBJ1-5; CDR3aa: CASSTDRAGNQPQHF
v_gene: TRBV10-3; len: 14; abundance: NA; j_gene: TRBJ1-5; CDR3aa: CAISQNRGNQPQHF
v_gene: TRBV29-1; len: 11; abundance: NA; j_gene: TRBJ2-5; CDR3aa: CSVAGAETQYF
v_gene: TRBV14; len: 13; abundance: NA; j_gene: TRBJ1-1; CDR3aa: CASSQFRGTEAFF
v_gene: TRBV27; len: 13; abundance: NA; j_gene: TRBJ2-7; CDR3aa: CASSLTGSYEQYF
v_gene: TRBV4-2; len: 16; abundance: NA; j_gene: TRBJ2-3; CDR3aa: CASSQDAAGGTDTQYF
v_gene: TRBV30; len: 13; abundance: NA; j_gene: TRBJ2-3; CDR3aa: CAWSVTNDYTQYF
v_gene: TRBV18; len: 13; abundance: NA; j_gene: TRBJ2-5; CDR3aa: CASSPGTQETQYF
v_gene: TRBV4-2; len: 20; abundance: NA; j_gene: TRBJ2-7; CDR3aa: CASSQAYGGGAFGGSYEQYF
v_gene: TRBV11-2; len: 16; abundance: NA; j_gene: TRBJ2-1; CDR3aa: CASSRRGGASYNEQFF
v_gene: TRBV10-3; len: 14; abundance: few; j_gene: TRBJ2-7; CDR3aa: CAIRSSLSTYEQYF
v_gene: TRBV5-1; len: 12; abundance: NA; j_gene: TRBJ2-7; CDR3aa: CASSSDGYEQYF
v_gene: TRBV2; len: 13; abundance: NA; j_gene: TRBJ2-7; CDR3aa: CASKQGPDYEQYF
v_gene: TRBV30; len: 12; abundance: NA; j_gene: TRBJ1-2; CDR3aa: CAWSVPGRGYTF
v_gene: TRBV2; len: 12; abundance: NA; j_gene: TRBJ2-3; CDR3aa: CASSEVTDTQYF
v_gene: TRBV27; len: 14; abundance: NA; j_gene: TRBJ1-1; CDR3aa: CASSLSPRVSEAFF
v_gene: TRBV30; len: 14; abundance: NA; j_gene: TRBJ1-6; CDR3aa: CAWGAHNRFSPLHF
v_gene: TRBV5-1; len: 18; abundance: NA; j_gene: TRBJ2-3; CDR3aa: CASSVVPAGTSGTDTQYF
v_gene: TRBV30; len: 12; abundance: NA; j_gene: TRBJ2-3; CDR3aa: CAWSRAPDTQYF
v_gene: TRBV2; len: 14; abundance: once; j_gene: TRBJ1-6; CDR3aa: CASNGQGADSPLHF
v_gene: TRBV4-1; len: 16; abundance: NA; j_gene: TRBJ1-2; CDR3aa: CASSQARAGQPQGYTF
v_gene: TRBV5-1; len: 15; abundance: NA; j_gene: TRBJ2-5; CDR3aa: CASSVDGGARETQYF
v_gene: TRBV4-2; len: 14; abundance: NA; j_gene: TRBJ2-7; CDR3aa: CASSETSGGNEQYF
v_gene: TRBV5-4; len: 12; abundance: NA; j_gene: TRBJ2-5; CDR3aa: CASSLGIATQYF
v_gene: TRBV10-3; len: 13; abundance: NA; j_gene: TRBJ1-6; CDR3aa: CAISESEDSPLHF
v_gene: TRBV30; len: 14; abundance: NA; j_gene: TRBJ1-1; CDR3aa: CAWRVLGAVTEAFF
v_gene: TRBV7-2; len: 15; abundance: NA; j_gene: TRBJ2-5; CDR3aa: CASSLVGGPQETQYF
v_gene: TRBV2; len: 13; abundance: NA; j_gene: TRBJ2-7; CDR3aa: CASKGQDTYEQYF
v_gene: TRBV30; len: 12; abundance: NA; j_gene: TRBJ1-6; CDR3aa: CAWSVLDSPLHF
v_gene: TRBV29-1; len: 13; abundance: NA; j_gene: TRBJ2-1; CDR3aa: CSVGKTGGQEQFF
v_gene: TRBV30; len: 14; abundance: few; j_gene: TRBJ2-3; CDR3aa: CAWSRGRITDTQYF
v_gene: TRBV5-1; len: 14; abundance: few; j_gene: TRBJ2-7; CDR3aa: CASSGSARTGEQYF
v_gene: TRBV7-2; len: 15; abundance: NA; j_gene: TRBJ2-5; CDR3aa: CASSLAPSGEETQYF
v_gene: TRBV2; len: 15; abundance: NA; j_gene: TRBJ2-3; CDR3aa: CASRLGTSGGDTQYF
v_gene: TRBV30; len: 14; abundance: NA; j_gene: TRBJ1-6; CDR3aa: CAWSITGDNSPLHF
v_gene: TRBV4-1; len: 13; abundance: NA; j_gene: TRBJ2-5; CDR3aa: CASSRRGQETQYF
v_gene: TRBV30; len: 13; abundance: NA; j_gene: TRBJ1-5; CDR3aa: CAWSVRDNQPQHF
v_gene: TRBV5-1; len: 15; abundance: NA; j_gene: TRBJ1-6; CDR3aa: CASSLGGTDNSPLHF
v_gene: TRBV25-1; len: 12; abundance: few; j_gene: TRBJ1-1; CDR3aa: CASTFGGTEAFF
v_gene: TRBV29-1; len: 14; abundance: NA; j_gene: TRBJ2-7; CDR3aa: CSVRVGTTTSEQYF
v_gene: TRBV29-1; len: 11; abundance: NA; j_gene: TRBJ1-2; CDR3aa: CSSGGADGYTF
v_gene: TRBV5-6; len: 14; abundance: NA; j_gene: TRBJ2-3; CDR3aa: CASSLVGGVNTQYF
v_gene: TRBV9; len: 17; abundance: NA; j_gene: TRBJ2-5; CDR3aa: CASSITSSSGGQETQYF
v_gene: TRBV4-2; len: 15; abundance: few; j_gene: TRBJ1-1; CDR3aa: CASSQVSAGGFEAFF